This T cell receptor (beta chain) derives from a study of T-cell memory formation after mild COVID-19. Overall study: The study found TCR clusters largely donor specific. General study points: That cross-reactive memory joined was suggested by some responding clones appearing in pre-infection memory. Of the contracting clones, CD4+ ones lay mainly in CM and EM, and CD8+ ones in EMRA.

Germline CDR1 SGHVS, CDR2 FNYEAQ. V was clipped by 1 base and J by 0 bases, with 7 bases between them. The CDR3 has 15 amino acids. UMIs and sample barcodes were carried by the TCR alpha and TCR beta cDNA libraries that 5'RACE produced using constant-segment primers. TCRdb analysed the 5' RACE reads with MiXCR anew, one entry per CDR3 protein. The sample has about 110,000 distinct CDR3 sequences, 15% to 20% seen once; the top ten hold around 28%. As to this clonotype: Its target is unknown.

The gene calls are TRBV7-6 and TRBJ1-5; D gene unclear. This receptor was obtained from an adult woman who had mild COVID-19 (a few samples of this study predate the infection). Cell type and time point are not known. Input material: PBMCs or a T cell subset sorted from them (not recorded which). The chain's CDR3 is CASSLDGFSNQPQHF. The CDR3 DNA reads as TGTGCCAGCAGCTTAGACGGATTTAGCAATCAGCCCCAGCATTTT. The full variable domain, with the rest looked up from reference TRBV7-6 and TRBJ1-5, is GAGVSQSPRYKVTKRGQDVALRCDPISGHVSLYWYRQALGQGPEFLTYFNYEAQQDKSGLPNDRFSAERPEGSISTLTIQRTEQRDSAMYRCASSLDGFSNQPQHFGDGTRLSIL.